This is a list of T cell receptor beta chains from one sample in a study of spatial heterogeneity in lung cancer. Each CDR3 protein gets one entry after TCRdb re-called the 5' RACE reads with MiXCR. The table has approximately 8,000 distinct CDR3 sequences, around 10% seen once. The starting material was lung tumor tissue, obtained at surgery. The receptor source for this set is a male donor with early-stage non-small cell lung cancer. CDR3s include the opening cysteine and the closing phenylalanine or tryptophan. A D gene is named only where the DNA matches it firmly. Size values are once, few and many counts, or a class for expanded clones, and some rows have none.

TRBV12-3/TRBV12-4	TRBD2	many	TRBJ2-3	TGTGCCAGCAACATACTAGCGGGGCCAGATACGCAGTATTTT	CASNILAGPDTQYF
TRBV20-1	-	many	TRBJ1-6	TGCAGTGCTAGAGATGGGGGCAGGATGATCGGTTCACCCCTCCACTTT	CSARDGGRMIGSPLHF
TRBV5-1	TRBD1	medium-sized	TRBJ1-1	TGCGCCAGCAGCCCTGGACAGGGCGGGACTGAAGCTTTCTTT	CASSPGQGGTEAFF
TRBV11-3	TRBD2	many	TRBJ2-3	TGTGCCAGCAGCCACGGACTAGCGGGAGGCCTCTCCCCGGAGACGCAGTATTTT	CASSHGLAGGLSPETQYF
TRBV12-3/TRBV12-4	-	many	TRBJ1-2	TGTGCCAGCAGTTCGGACAGACGCTATGGCTACACCTTC	CASSSDRRYGYTF
TRBV12-3/TRBV12-4	-	medium-sized	TRBJ2-1	TGTGCCAGCAGTTTCAGGGCTGTCAATGAGCAGTTCTTC	CASSFRAVNEQFF
TRBV10-3	-	many	TRBJ2-7	TGTGCCATCAAAACGACAGACGAGCAGTACTTC	CAIKTTDEQYF
TRBV10-1	TRBD2	medium-sized	TRBJ2-5	TGCGCCAGCAGTGGACGTTTGGGATTAGCGGGGGAAGAGACCCAGTACTTC	CASSGRLGLAGEETQYF
TRBV6-5	-	medium-sized	TRBJ1-3	TGTGCCAGCAGCCTACAGACCATCTCTGGAAACACCATATATTTT	CASSLQTISGNTIYF
TRBV28	TRBD1	many	TRBJ1-5	TGTGCCAGCAGCCAGGGGGGGACGAATCAGCCCCAGCATTTT	CASSQGGTNQPQHF
TRBV20-1	-	medium-sized	TRBJ1-5	TGCAGTGCTAGTTGGCAGAGCAATCAGCCCCAGCATTTT	CSASWQSNQPQHF
TRBV28	-	-	TRBJ1-2	TGTGCCGGCGGTTTTGGGTTTCGCTATGGCTACACCTTC	CAGGFGFRYGYTF
TRBV12-3/TRBV12-4	-	many	TRBJ2-1	TGTGCCAGCAGCACCGGGCCGGAGGAGTTCTTC	CASSTGPEEFF
TRBV20-1	-	medium-sized	TRBJ2-5	TGCAGTGCTAGAGACTACGGCCGGGGGCAAGAGACCCAGTACTTC	CSARDYGRGQETQYF
TRBV3-1	TRBD2	medium-sized	TRBJ2-1	TGTGCCAGCAGCCAAGGTGCCCCTGGCGGGAGAACCTACAATGAGCAGTTCTTC	CASSQGAPGGRTYNEQFF
TRBV7-8	-	many	TRBJ2-2	TGTGCCAGCAGCTCATCCGGGACCTCGATTGTCAGGGAGCTGTTTTTT	CASSSSGTSIVRELFF
TRBV7-9	TRBD1	many	TRBJ1-5	TGTGCCAGCAGCCTTCTCGATACAGGGGCTAGCAATCAGCCCCAGCATTTT	CASSLLDTGASNQPQHF
TRBV9	-	many	TRBJ2-5	TGTGCCAGCAGCGTAGCAACCAGACTAGATCAAGAGACCCAGTACTTC	CASSVATRLDQETQYF
TRBV28	TRBD2	many	TRBJ2-7	TGTGCCAGCAGTTTATCCGGGCTAGCGGTCTACGAGCAGTACTTC	CASSLSGLAVYEQYF
TRBV12-3/TRBV12-4	-	many	TRBJ1-5	TGTGCCAGCAGTTTCAGGGAGTTCCAGCCCCAGCATTTT	CASSFREFQPQHF
TRBV6-5	-	medium-sized	TRBJ1-5	TGTGCCAGCAGTTACTTAGGGCACTATAGCAATCAGCCCCAGCATTTT	CASSYLGHYSNQPQHF
TRBV10-3	TRBD1	many	TRBJ1-5	TGTGCCATCAGGGCGGACAGGGGGGAAGGCCAGCCCCAGCATTTT	CAIRADRGEGQPQHF
TRBV7-8	TRBD2	many	TRBJ2-1	TGTGCCAGCAGCTCGACTAGCGGGAGGTATGGTGAGCAGTTCTTC	CASSSTSGRYGEQFF
TRBV12-3/TRBV12-4	-	few	TRBJ2-1	TGTGCCAGCACTCTGAGTGGGGTTCTCTACAATGAGCAGTTCTTC	CASTLSGVLYNEQFF
TRBV10-2	-	many	TRBJ1-2	TGCGCCAGCAGTGAGTCAGTCACAGATGGCTACACCTTC	CASSESVTDGYTF
TRBV27	TRBD1	many	TRBJ1-5	TGTGCCAGCAGTTTATGGGGCTACAGGGGTGATCAGCCCCAGCATTTT	CASSLWGYRGDQPQHF
TRBV28	TRBD1	many	TRBJ1-5	TGTGCCAGCAACGGACAGGCTAGCAATCAGCCCCAGCATTTT	CASNGQASNQPQHF
TRBV9	-	medium-sized	TRBJ2-2	TGTGCCAGCAGCGTAGACTGGGGTAACACCGGGGAGCTGTTTTTT	CASSVDWGNTGELFF
TRBV11-2	-	many	TRBJ2-6	TGTGCCAGCAGCTTAACCCCGGGGGCGCTTGCTGGGGCCAACGTCCTGACTTTC	CASSLTPGALAGANVLTF
TRBV30	TRBD2	many	TRBJ2-5	TGTGCCTGGAGTGGAGGACTAGCGAGGTACCAAGAGACCCAGTACTTC	CAWSGGLARYQETQYF
TRBV5-1	-	many	TRBJ2-1	TGCGCCAGCAGCGTCAGGGATGAGCAGTTCTTC	CASSVRDEQFF
TRBV12-3/TRBV12-4	-	once	TRBJ1-3	TGTGCCAGCAGTTCGCCCTCGGACACTGGCTCTGGAAACACCATATATTTT	CASSSPSDTGSGNTIYF
TRBV10-3	TRBD2	many	TRBJ2-3	TGTGCCATCAGTGACCCTAAGGCGGGAGTGACAGATACGCAGTATTTT	CAISDPKAGVTDTQYF
TRBV12-3/TRBV12-4	-	medium-sized	TRBJ1-1	TGTGCCAGCAGCCGGCTTTATTGGGAAGCTTTCTTT	CASSRLYWEAFF
TRBV6-1	-	many	TRBJ2-3	TGTGCCAGCACAACGGCAGATACGCAGTATTTT	CASTTADTQYF
TRBV28	-	medium-sized	TRBJ1-4	TGTGCCAGCAGTGAGAGGGGAGAAAAACTGTTTTTT	CASSERGEKLFF
TRBV5-6	TRBD2	medium-sized	TRBJ2-3	TGTGCCAGCAGCCCGGGGTGGACGGGAGGAGATACGCAGTATTTT	CASSPGWTGGDTQYF
TRBV4-1	-	many	TRBJ1-6	TGCGCCAGCAGCCAAGTCCTGGACGGATCCTGGGTGGCCCTCCACTTT	CASSQVLDGSWVALHF
TRBV4-1	-	many	TRBJ1-2	TGCGCCAGCAGCCAAGAGAGTTTTAACTATGGCTACACCTTC	CASSQESFNYGYTF
TRBV7-8	-	many	TRBJ1-5	TGTGCCAGCAGCTTACCGGACAGAAATCAGCCCCAGCATTTT	CASSLPDRNQPQHF
TRBV7-8	TRBD1	-	TRBJ2-3	TGTGCCAGCAGCTTAGGCGCGGGACAGGGGAAGCGAACGCAGTATTTT	CASSLGAGQGKRTQYF
TRBV20-1	TRBD2	many	TRBJ2-3	TGCAGTGCTAGAACACGGGAGGGGTCCGCTAGCACAGATACGCAGTATTTT	CSARTREGSASTDTQYF
TRBV20-1	TRBD2	medium-sized	TRBJ2-1	TGCAGTACTCCCCCGGCCCCCCCCAAGCCCGGGACTAGAGGGGGGATGATGGGTGAGCAGTTCTTC	CSTPPAPPKPGTRGGMMGEQFF
TRBV24-1	TRBD2	many	TRBJ2-1	TGTGCCACCAGTGCAGGCGGGGGGGCCAGGAATGAGCAGTTCTTC	CATSAGGGARNEQFF
TRBV7-8	TRBD1	many	TRBJ1-5	TGTGCCAGCAGCTTAGGGGACAGCCACAATCAGCCCCAGCATTTT	CASSLGDSHNQPQHF
TRBV10-1	TRBD1	many	TRBJ2-2	TGCGCCAGCAAACAGGACAGGGGATCCGGGGAGCTGTTTTTT	CASKQDRGSGELFF
TRBV15	TRBD1	many	TRBJ2-1	TGTGCCACCAGCAGAGATAAGTATCGGACAGGGATCAATGAGCAGTTCTTC	CATSRDKYRTGINEQFF
TRBV6-6	TRBD1	many	TRBJ1-6	TGTGCCAGCAGTTCGGGGACAGGGGATTCACCCCTCCACTTT	CASSSGTGDSPLHF
TRBV27	-	few	TRBJ1-1	TGTGCCAGCAGTTTAGGGGTATCAGGGAGTAAAGCTTTCTTT	CASSLGVSGSKAFF
TRBV29-1	-	many	TRBJ2-3	TGCAGCGTGACGGACGGCACAGATACGCAGTATTTT	CSVTDGTDTQYF
TRBV28	TRBD1	-	TRBJ1-5	TGTGCCAGCAGTCAACCTTCGACAGGGGGCATTTTTCAGCCCCAGCATTTT	CASSQPSTGGIFQPQHF
TRBV4-1	TRBD1	few	TRBJ2-2	TGCGCCAGCAGCTCCCGATCCTCCGGGACAGGGGGCCGCAACACCGGGGAGCTGTTTTTT	CASSSRSSGTGGRNTGELFF
TRBV6-6	-	many	TRBJ2-1	TGTGCCAGCAGTTACTCTTTAGACTCCGGGGAGCAGTTCTTC	CASSYSLDSGEQFF
TRBV7-2	-	-	TRBJ1-5	TGTGCCAGCAGCTTAGGGACTAGCAATCAGCCCCAGCATTTT	CASSLGTSNQPQHF
TRBV27	-	medium-sized	TRBJ2-1	TGTGCCAGCAGTTTTACCGGGAATCCGAAATATGAGCAGTTCTTC	CASSFTGNPKYEQFF
TRBV6-2/TRBV6-3	-	medium-sized	TRBJ2-7	TGTGCCAGCAGTTACTCGCGGTACGAGCAGTACTTC	CASSYSRYEQYF
TRBV5-4	-	few	TRBJ2-3	TGTGCCAGCAGCCCCCTCGGCGCAGATACGCAGTATTTT	CASSPLGADTQYF
TRBV5-1	-	many	TRBJ1-2	TGCGCCAGCAGCTTGGGCCAGGCCCGGGGTGGCTACACCTTC	CASSLGQARGGYTF